This T cell receptor (beta chain) is drawn from a study of cytomegalovirus exposure and HLA in healthy donors. In its sample, this clone was seen a few times. Its antigen is as yet unknown. The CDR3 has 13 residues. Germline V gene lookup returns CDR1 KGHSH and CDR2 LQKENI. V lost 5 bases and J 1 base, leaving 8 bases between the germline ends. PCR employed 60 Vbeta and 13 Jbeta primers. The repertoire was sequenced with immunoSEQ multiplex PCR; TCRdb's copy has only in-frame clones and lacks some. This sample carries some 90,000 clones, about two thirds of them seen once, and the ten largest clones take 2% to 2.5%. Overall study results and limits: TCR beta sequences reportedly predicted the HLA-A and HLA-B alleles of most subjects accurately. The authors enumerated around 150 TCR beta chains as linked to cytomegalovirus.

The sequence was collected from a man between 45 and 60 years old in good health and CMV-seronegative. V and J are TRBV18 and TRBJ2-5; D might be TRBD2 (6 bases). Sequenced material: PBMCs. In DNA, the CDR3 is TGTGCCAGCTCATCTAGCGCCCAAGAGACCCAGTACTTC. It yields the protein CASSSSAQETQYF.